A selection of T cell receptor beta chains follows, all from one sample in a study of PD-1 blockade in classical Hodgkin lymphoma. Sequencing was performed with immunoSEQ multiplex PCR; in TCRdb, only in-frame clones are kept and a portion is missing. The profile shows 13,000 to 15,000 clones, 70% to 90% of them singletons. Source: peripheral blood mononuclear cells (PBMCs), taken at baseline. All receptors come from a human donor with classical Hodgkin lymphoma. The CDR3 runs from the conserved cysteine through the conserved F or W. D genes are given only for firm matches. The listing skips clone size in some rows; elsewhere it reads once, few, many or a size class.

size,V,D,J,CDR3,DNA
NA,TRBV30,TRBD1,TRBJ1-4,CAWSVKQGGGEKLFF,TGTGCCTGGAGTGTCAAGCAGGGGGGCGGCGAAAAACTGTTTTTT
once,TRBV9,NA,TRBJ2-7,CASSGGRTYEQYF,TGTGCCAGCAGTGGAGGGAGGACCTACGAGCAGTACTTC
few,TRBV7-8,NA,TRBJ2-3,CASSTGQSSTDTQYF,TGTGCCAGCAGCACTGGACAGTCTAGCACAGATACGCAGTATTTT
NA,TRBV13,NA,TRBJ2-3,CASSLGPGFFTDTQYF,TGTGCCAGCAGCTTAGGGCCGGGGTTCTTCACAGATACGCAGTATTTT
few,TRBV9,TRBD2,TRBJ2-1,CASTQGLAMNEQFF,TGTGCCAGCACCCAAGGACTAGCAATGAATGAGCAGTTCTTC
NA,TRBV5-1,NA,TRBJ2-1,CASSLPEYNEQFF,TGCGCCAGCAGCTTGCCCGAGTACAATGAGCAGTTCTTC
NA,TRBV5-4,TRBD1,TRBJ2-3,CASSLSTGGTDTQYF,TGTGCCAGCAGCTTATCGACAGGGGGCACAGATACGCAGTATTTT
NA,TRBV2,NA,TRBJ1-1,CASLKAQGGTEAFF,TGTGCCAGCCTTAAGGCACAGGGAGGCACTGAAGCTTTCTTT
NA,TRBV19,TRBD2,TRBJ2-1,CASSILAGGIYNEQFF,TGTGCCAGTAGTATCTTGGCGGGAGGCATTTACAATGAGCAGTTCTTC
NA,TRBV20-1,NA,TRBJ2-7,CSASGSLKQYF,TGCAGTGCTAGTGGTAGTCTAAAGCAGTACTTC
NA,TRBV4-1,NA,TRBJ2-1,CASSQSGLGNEQFF,TGCGCCAGCAGCCAATCGGGGCTTGGTAATGAGCAGTTCTTC
NA,TRBV2,NA,TRBJ1-2,CASSKTFTNLGGYTF,TGTGCCAGCAGTAAAACCTTCACGAATCTCGGGGGCTACACCTTC
NA,TRBV2,TRBD2,TRBJ2-1,CASRKESYTSGSYNEQFF,TGTGCCAGCAGAAAAGAGTCCTATACTAGCGGCTCATACAATGAGCAGTTCTTC
NA,TRBV6-5,NA,TRBJ2-3,CASSYLSSVTDTQYF,TGTGCCAGCAGTTACTTATCATCGGTCACAGATACGCAGTATTTT
NA,TRBV5-1,NA,TRBJ1-3,CASSPRPGGSGNTIYF,TGCGCCAGCAGCCCTCGACCCGGGGGCTCTGGAAACACCATATATTTT
NA,TRBV18,TRBD1,TRBJ1-2,CASSPTGTHRGYTF,TGTGCCAGCTCGCCGACAGGGACCCATCGGGGCTACACCTTC
NA,TRBV28,NA,TRBJ2-2,CASSPMNLSPGELFF,TGTGCCAGCAGTCCCATGAACCTCTCGCCCGGGGAGCTGTTTTTT
NA,TRBV15,NA,TRBJ1-2,CATGDLGYGYTF,TGTGCCACCGGGGACTTGGGCTATGGCTACACCTTC
NA,TRBV7-8,NA,TRBJ2-7,CASSAGVGGTSYEQYF,TGTGCCAGCAGCGCAGGTGTCGGCGGAACCTCCTACGAGCAGTACTTC
NA,TRBV7-2,NA,TRBJ1-5,CASSSMRGVGQPQHF,TGTGCCAGCAGCTCCATGCGGGGGGTAGGACAGCCCCAGCATTTT
NA,TRBV6-5,NA,TRBJ2-5,CASKRGAMPQETQYF,TGTGCCAGCAAGAGGGGGGCCATGCCGCAAGAGACCCAGTACTTC
NA,TRBV9,TRBD2,TRBJ2-7,CASSVASGGSPQYF,TGTGCCAGCAGCGTCGCTAGCGGGGGGTCTCCGCAGTACTTC
NA,TRBV19,NA,TRBJ2-3,CASSMIQGYDTQYF,TGTGCCAGTAGTATGATACAGGGTTATGATACGCAGTATTTT
NA,TRBV5-1,NA,TRBJ1-3,CASSWDSGNTIYF,TGCGCCAGCAGCTGGGATTCTGGAAACACCATATATTTT
NA,TRBV4-3,TRBD1,TRBJ2-7,CASSRDRGGGYEQYF,TGCGCCAGCAGCCGAGACAGGGGGGGAGGCTACGAGCAGTACTTC
few,TRBV6-5,NA,TRBJ2-1,CASSYSGYNEQFF,TGTGCCAGCAGTTACTCAGGCTACAATGAGCAGTTCTTC
NA,TRBV2,NA,TRBJ2-7,CASSELGSSYEQYF,TGTGCCAGCAGTGAATTGGGGAGCTCCTACGAGCAGTACTTC
NA,TRBV27,NA,TRBJ2-7,CASSFQGGTEQYF,TGTGCCAGCAGTTTCCAGGGGGGGACCGAGCAGTACTTC
NA,TRBV2,NA,TRBJ2-1,CASSDRRAGYNEQFF,TGTGCCAGCAGTGACCGGCGCGCGGGTTACAATGAGCAGTTCTTC
NA,TRBV18,NA,TRBJ2-1,CASSPLAGTEQFF,TGTGCCAGCTCACCCCTAGCAGGTACTGAGCAGTTCTTC
few,TRBV5-1,TRBD2,TRBJ2-5,CASSLVPSGGVRETQYF,TGCGCCAGCAGCTTGGTTCCCAGCGGGGGGGTCCGGGAGACCCAGTACTTC
NA,TRBV27,NA,TRBJ2-7,CASSSRGPPTPSYEQYF,TGTGCCAGCAGCTCAAGGGGACCCCCAACCCCCTCCTACGAGCAGTACTTC
once,TRBV6-5,NA,TRBJ1-1,CASSYEVMNTEAFF,TGTGCCAGCAGTTACGAGGTCATGAACACTGAAGCTTTCTTT
NA,TRBV13,NA,TRBJ2-3,CASSSPEVGRDSDTQYF,TGTGCCAGCAGCTCCCCGGAAGTAGGGCGGGATTCAGATACGCAGTATTTT
NA,TRBV25-1,NA,TRBJ2-7,CASSEIVSARGEQYF,TGTGCCAGCAGTGAAATAGTCAGCGCGAGAGGCGAGCAGTACTTC
NA,TRBV6-6,TRBD1,TRBJ2-2,CASNGQGAVGELFF,TGTGCCAGCAACGGACAGGGGGCAGTCGGGGAGCTGTTTTTT
NA,TRBV4-3,TRBD2,TRBJ2-7,CASSQDSPGLAIYEQYF,TGCGCCAGCAGCCAAGATTCCCCGGGACTAGCAATATACGAGCAGTACTTC
NA,TRBV4-3,NA,TRBJ1-2,CASSQGGGTAYGYTF,TGCGCCAGCAGCCAAGGGGGTGGGACGGCCTATGGCTACACCTTC
NA,TRBV21-1,NA,TRBJ2-2,CASSRTSGSSLNTGELFF,TGTGCCAGCAGCAGGACTAGCGGGTCCTCTTTGAACACCGGGGAGCTGTTTTTT
NA,TRBV9,NA,TRBJ2-1,CASSVGLPGSSYNEQFF,TGTGCCAGCAGCGTAGGCCTCCCCGGGAGCTCCTACAATGAGCAGTTCTTC
NA,TRBV7-2,TRBD2,TRBJ2-5,CASSSFVLAGGQETQYF,TGTGCCAGCAGCTCGTTCGTTCTAGCGGGGGGACAAGAGACCCAGTACTTC
NA,TRBV5-6,NA,TRBJ1-4,CASSFTPATNEKLFF,TGTGCCAGCAGCTTTACTCCCGCAACTAATGAAAAACTGTTTTTT
once,TRBV12-5,TRBD1,TRBJ2-7,CASGLRDRFSYEQYF,TGTGCTAGTGGTTTGAGGGACAGGTTTTCCTACGAGCAGTACTTC
NA,TRBV29-1,NA,TRBJ1-1,CSVEGLSSGNTEAFF,TGCAGCGTTGAAGGGTTAAGTAGTGGGAACACTGAAGCTTTCTTT
NA,TRBV14,NA,TRBJ2-2,CASSQRRGRTGELFF,TGTGCCAGCAGCCAAAGGAGGGGGCGGACCGGGGAGCTGTTTTTT
NA,TRBV21-1,NA,TRBJ1-1,CASSTRSDRGTEAFF,TGTGCCAGCAGCACCCGTTCAGACAGGGGTACTGAAGCTTTCTTT
NA,TRBV10-2,NA,TRBJ2-1,CASGTGSYNEQFF,TGCGCCAGCGGTACGGGTTCCTACAATGAGCAGTTCTTC
NA,TRBV2,NA,TRBJ2-1,CASSERPEQFF,TGTGCCAGCAGTGAACGACCTGAGCAGTTCTTC
NA,TRBV30,NA,TRBJ1-2,CAWSVDYGYTF,TGTGCCTGGAGTGTAGACTATGGCTACACCTTC
NA,TRBV2,NA,TRBJ1-5,CASSEALGMGNQPQHF,TGTGCCAGCAGTGAAGCGCTTGGGATGGGCAATCAGCCCCAGCATTTT
NA,TRBV10-3,NA,TRBJ2-1,CAISDFGLEQFF,TGTGCCATCAGTGACTTCGGGCTAGAGCAGTTCTTC
NA,TRBV7-9,NA,TRBJ1-4,CASSLDEKANEKLFF,TGTGCCAGCAGCTTAGATGAGAAGGCTAATGAAAAACTGTTTTTT
NA,TRBV7-2,TRBD1,TRBJ1-2,CASSLEGARGYTF,TGTGCCAGCAGCTTAGAGGGGGCGCGAGGCTACACCTTC
once,TRBV28,NA,TRBJ2-4,CASSLKDPLDIQYF,TGTGCCAGCAGTTTAAAGGACCCCCTGGATATTCAGTACTTC
NA,TRBV6-1,NA,TRBJ1-5,CASTPLDGGGQPQHF,TGTGCCAGCACCCCCTTGGACGGAGGAGGTCAGCCCCAGCATTTT
NA,TRBV7-9,NA,TRBJ1-1,CASSLEDGNTEAFF,TGTGCCAGCAGCCTAGAGGACGGGAACACTGAAGCTTTCTTT
NA,TRBV12-5,NA,TRBJ2-7,CASGYDGGSYEQYF,TGTGCTAGTGGTTACGACGGTGGATCCTACGAGCAGTACTTC